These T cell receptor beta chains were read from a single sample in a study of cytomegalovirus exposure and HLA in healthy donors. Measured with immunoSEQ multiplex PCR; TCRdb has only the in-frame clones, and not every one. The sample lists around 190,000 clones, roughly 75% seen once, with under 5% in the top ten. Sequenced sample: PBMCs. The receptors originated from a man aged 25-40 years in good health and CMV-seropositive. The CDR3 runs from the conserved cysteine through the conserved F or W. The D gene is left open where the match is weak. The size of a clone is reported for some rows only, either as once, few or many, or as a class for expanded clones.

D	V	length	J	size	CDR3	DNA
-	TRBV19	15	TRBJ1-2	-	CASSAPRGGAYGYTF	TGTGCCAGTAGTGCCCCCCGGGGGGGGGCCTATGGCTACACCTTC
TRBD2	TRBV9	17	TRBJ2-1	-	CASSPRGGAFGRNEQFF	TGTGCCAGCAGCCCACGCGGGGGGGCGTTTGGTAGAAATGAGCAGTTCTTC
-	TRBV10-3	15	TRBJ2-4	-	CAISEQGLAKNIQYF	TGTGCCATCAGTGAACAGGGCCTTGCCAAAAACATTCAGTACTTC
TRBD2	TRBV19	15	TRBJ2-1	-	CASSTGTSGFNEQFF	TGTGCCAGTAGTACTGGGACTAGCGGTTTCAATGAGCAGTTCTTC
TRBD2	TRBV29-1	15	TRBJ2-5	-	CSVASGSGRGETQYF	TGCAGCGTCGCGTCCGGTAGCGGGAGGGGGGAGACCCAGTACTTC
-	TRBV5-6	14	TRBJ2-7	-	CASSYDRYVGEQYF	TGTGCCAGCAGTTATGACAGGTATGTTGGCGAGCAGTACTTC
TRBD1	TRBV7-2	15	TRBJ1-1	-	CASSLGQGGNTEAFF	TGTGCCAGCAGCCTAGGACAGGGGGGGAACACTGAAGCTTTCTTT
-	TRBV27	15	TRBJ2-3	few	CASSFQGRMADTQYF	TGTGCCAGCAGTTTTCAGGGAAGGATGGCAGATACGCAGTATTTT
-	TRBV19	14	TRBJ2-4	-	CASSGDITKNIQYF	TGTGCCAGTAGTGGGGACATTACCAAAAACATTCAGTACTTC
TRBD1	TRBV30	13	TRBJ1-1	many	CAWGLNRGTEAFF	TGTGCCTGGGGACTAAACAGGGGGACTGAAGCTTTCTTT
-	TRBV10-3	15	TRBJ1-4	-	CAISERSGTNEKLFF	TGTGCCATCAGTGAGAGGAGTGGGACTAATGAAAAACTGTTTTTT
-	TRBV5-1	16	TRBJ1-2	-	CASSLNRLRGGYGYTF	TGCGCCAGCAGCTTGAATCGGCTAAGGGGAGGGTATGGCTACACCTTC
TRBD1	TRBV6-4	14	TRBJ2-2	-	CASQDRADTGELFF	TGTGCCAGCCAGGACAGGGCGGACACCGGGGAGCTGTTTTTT
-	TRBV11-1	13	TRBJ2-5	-	CASSLQGPETQYF	TGTGCCAGCAGCTTGCAGGGCCCAGAGACCCAGTACTTC
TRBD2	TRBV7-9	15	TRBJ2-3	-	CASSSQAGGRDTQYF	TGTGCCAGCAGCTCTCAAGCGGGGGGGCGAGATACGCAGTATTTT
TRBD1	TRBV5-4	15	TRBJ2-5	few	CASSLRTGGMETQYF	TGTGCCAGCAGCTTGAGGACAGGGGGCATGGAGACCCAGTACTTC
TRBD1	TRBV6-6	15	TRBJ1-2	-	CASSRTGGPPHGYTF	TGTGCCAGCAGTAGGACAGGGGGGCCGCCACATGGCTACACCTTC
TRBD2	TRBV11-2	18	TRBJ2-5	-	CASSLVSLASGREETQYF	TGTGCCAGCAGCTTAGTTTCATTGGCTAGCGGGAGGGAAGAGACCCAGTACTTC
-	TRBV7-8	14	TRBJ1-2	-	CASSLESSGYGYTF	TGTGCCAGCAGCTTAGAGTCTAGCGGCTATGGCTACACCTTC
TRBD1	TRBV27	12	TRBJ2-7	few	CASSEQGARQYF	TGTGCCAGCAGTGAACAGGGGGCGCGGCAGTACTTC
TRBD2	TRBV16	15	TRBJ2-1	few	CASTLSGSSYNEQFF	TGTGCCAGCACCTTGAGCGGGAGCTCCTACAATGAGCAGTTCTTC
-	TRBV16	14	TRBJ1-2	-	CASSQSPGESGYTF	TGTGCCAGCAGCCAATCGCCAGGCGAGTCTGGCTACACCTTC
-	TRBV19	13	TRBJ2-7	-	CASSIVSGYEQYF	TGTGCCAGTAGTATAGTGAGTGGCTACGAGCAGTACTTC
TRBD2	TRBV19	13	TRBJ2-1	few	CASNSGGADEQFF	TGTGCCAGTAATAGCGGGGGGGCAGATGAGCAGTTCTTC
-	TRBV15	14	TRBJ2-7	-	CATSRVQSSYEQYF	TGTGCCACCAGCAGAGTACAGAGCTCCTACGAGCAGTACTTC
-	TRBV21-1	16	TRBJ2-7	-	CASSVRDKAPPCEQYF	TGTGCCAGCAGCGTCCGGGACAAGGCTCCTCCCTGCGAGCAGTACTTC
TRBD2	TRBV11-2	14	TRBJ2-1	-	CASSHSGIWNEQFF	TGTGCCAGCAGCCATAGCGGGATCTGGAATGAGCAGTTCTTC
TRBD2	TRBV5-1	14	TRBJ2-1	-	CASSTGGAYNEQFF	TGCGCCAGCAGCACCGGGGGGGCTTACAATGAGCAGTTCTTC
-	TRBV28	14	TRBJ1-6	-	CASSPQFRNSPLHF	TGTGCCAGCAGTCCGCAATTCAGGAATTCACCCCTCCACTTT
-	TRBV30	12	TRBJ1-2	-	CALELLRVSYTF	TGTGCCCTGGAGCTGCTCAGAGTAAGCTACACCTTC
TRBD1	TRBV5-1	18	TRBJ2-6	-	CASSLLGQGASGANVLTF	TGCGCCAGCAGCTTGTTGGGACAGGGGGCGTCAGGGGCCAACGTCCTGACTTTC
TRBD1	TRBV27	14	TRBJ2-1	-	CASSSMTGGNEQFF	TGTGCCAGCAGTTCGATGACAGGGGGAAATGAGCAGTTCTTC
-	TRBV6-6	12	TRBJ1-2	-	CASEREGYGYTF	TGTGCCAGCGAGCGGGAAGGGTATGGCTACACCTTC
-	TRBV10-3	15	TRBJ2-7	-	CAISGTGGLSGEQYF	TGTGCCATCAGTGGCACCGGCGGTCTCAGTGGCGAGCAGTACTTC
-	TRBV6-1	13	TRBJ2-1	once	CASSPRGLHEQFF	TGTGCCAGCAGTCCCAGGGGCTTACATGAGCAGTTCTTC
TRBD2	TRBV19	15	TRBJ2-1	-	CASSLTAGEIHEQFF	TGTGCCAGTAGTCTGACGGCGGGAGAAATCCATGAGCAGTTCTTC
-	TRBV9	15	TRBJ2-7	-	CASSPGGYPSYEQYF	TGTGCCAGCAGCCCCGGGGGATATCCCTCCTACGAGCAGTACTTC
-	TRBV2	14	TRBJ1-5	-	CASSSAYRDQPQHF	TGTGCCAGCAGTTCCGCCTACAGAGATCAGCCCCAGCATTTT
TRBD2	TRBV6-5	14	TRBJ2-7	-	CASSYRRGGDEQYF	TGTGCCAGCAGTTATCGGAGGGGAGGGGACGAGCAGTACTTC
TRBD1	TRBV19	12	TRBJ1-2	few	CASSPTGGGYTF	TGTGCCAGTAGTCCGACAGGGGGTGGCTACACCTTC
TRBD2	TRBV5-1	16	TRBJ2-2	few	CASSSSGRPNTGELFF	TGCGCCAGCAGCTCAAGCGGGAGGCCTAACACCGGGGAGCTGTTTTTT
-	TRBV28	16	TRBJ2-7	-	CASSNLPLAGSYEQYF	TGTGCCAGCAGCAACCTGCCCCTCGCGGGGTCCTACGAGCAGTACTTC
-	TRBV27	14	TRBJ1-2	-	CASSFQAQTYGYTF	TGTGCCAGCAGTTTTCAGGCACAGACCTATGGCTACACCTTC
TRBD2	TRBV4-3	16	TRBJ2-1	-	CASSQAGTSGTNEQFF	TGCGCCAGCAGCCAAGCCGGGACTAGCGGGACAAATGAGCAGTTCTTC